The 12 T cell receptor beta chains reported below all come from one sample, sequenced in a study of blood T cell repertoires in COVID-19. Some clones are missing from TCRdb's copy, which holds only in-frame ones; the method was immunoSEQ multiplex PCR. The sample records roughly 170,000 clones, just under 90% being singletons. The specimen sequenced was peripheral blood. The receptors come from a woman between 65 and 79 years old with COVID-19, enrolled during active disease.

The J gene is TRBJ2-1, the V gene TRBV7-2; D is possibly TRBD2 (5 bases). Trimming took off 3 bases at V and 2 bases at J, with 5 bases between the two ends. This CDR3 is 13 amino acids long. The germline V gene has CDR1 SGHTA and CDR2 FQGNSA. For the CDR3, the DNA is TGTGCCAGCAGCTTCGGGACCTACAATGAGCAGTTCTTC. Amino acid sequence: CASSFGTYNEQFF.

This chain uses TRBV6-5 with TRBJ1-5; D perhaps matches TRBD1 (6 bases). V lost 6 bases, J lost 6 bases, and 9 bases lay in between. In germline, CDR1 is MNHEY, CDR2 SVGAGI. The CDR3 contains 12 residues. This CDR3 is CASRRQVQPQHF. The CDR3, as DNA: TGTGCCAGCAGAAGACAGGTTCAGCCCCAGCATTTT.

The chain joins TRBV28 to TRBJ1-4, with D possibly TRBD1 on 6 matching bases. CDR3 size: 15 residues. V was cut by 5 bases and J by 0 bases, with 10 bases left in between. Germline CDR1 reads MDHEN; CDR2 reads SYDVKM. CDR3 DNA: TGTGCCAGCAGTCCTGACAGGACAACTAATGAAAAACTGTTTTTT. Translation gives CASSPDRTTNEKLFF.

This clone was seen once. The gene calls are TRBV5-5 and TRBJ2-5; D possibly corresponds to TRBD2 (6 bases). Germline CDR1 is SGHKS and CDR2 is YYEKEE (reference sequence). The CDR3 has 15 residues. V lost 4 bases to trimming and J lost 5 bases, with 18 bases between them. The CDR3 protein is CASSGRGGVGETQYF. As DNA, the CDR3 is TGTGCCAGCAGCGGCCGTGGCGGGGTTGGGGAGACCCAGTACTTC.

J is TRBJ1-5 and V is TRBV27; no clear D gene. Trimming removed 4 bases from V and 6 bases from J, with 10 bases in between. The germline V gene encodes CDR1 MNHEY and CDR2 SMNVEV (reference sequence). The CDR3 contains 13 residues. The DNA for the CDR3 is TGTGCCAGCAGTTGGAGGGCCAGTCAGCCCCAGCATTTT. Translating it yields CASSWRASQPQHF.

J is TRBJ2-7 and V is TRBV7-8; TRBD2 aligns across 10 bases. The CDR3 has 14 residues. Per germline, CDR1 SGHVS and CDR2 FQNEAQ. The junction had 4 bases not matched to a gene; V was cut back by 4 bases and J by 4 bases. CDR3 DNA: TGTGCCAGCAGCTCAGGTAGCGGGAGGTACGAGCAGTACTTC. Its translation is CASSSGSGRYEQYF.

This clone was recorded a few times. V usage is TRBV18 and J usage is TRBJ2-7; 10 nucleotides align to TRBD2. Germline V lookup: CDR1 KGHSH, CDR2 LQKENI. J was trimmed by 0 bases and V by 3 bases; bases with no gene match: 5. The CDR3 has 16 amino acids. CDR3 sequence: CASSPFASGSSYEQYF. CDR3 nucleotides: TGTGCCAGCTCACCCTTTGCTAGCGGGAGCTCCTACGAGCAGTACTTC.

This chain connects TRBV6-6 to TRBJ2-7; TRBD1 aligns across 9 bases. This CDR3 contains 17 residues. The germline V gene has CDR1 MNHNY and CDR2 SVGAGI (reference sequence). The V gene end was trimmed by 5 bases and the J gene end by 0 bases; junction bases not matched to a gene: 11. CDR3 amino acids: CASSRDRAASGSYEQYF. In nucleotides, the CDR3 is TGTGCCAGCAGTCGGGACAGGGCTGCTTCTGGCTCCTACGAGCAGTACTTC.

V is TRBV12-3 or TRBV12-4 and J is TRBJ1-1, with TRBD1 matching 8 bases. The CDR3 is 13 residues long. Trimming removed 6 bases from V and 6 bases from J; junction bases left unmatched: 6. The CDR3 DNA follows: TGTGCCAGCAGCGACAGGGGTAAGTCTGAAGCTTTCTTT. Amino acids: CASSDRGKSEAFF.

The chain has TRBV27 and TRBJ1-2; TRBD1 matches 7 bases. The CDR3 contains 15 residues. The ends lost 4 bases at V and 8 bases at J; junction bases unmatched: 13. Germline CDR1 reads MNHEY; CDR2 reads SMNVEV (reference sequence). Here the CDR3 reads CASSSTGTEVYGYTF. CDR3 nucleotides: TGTGCCAGCAGTTCCACCGGGACAGAGGTCTACGGCTACACCTTC.

V gene TRBV28 combines with J gene TRBJ1-3, with 7 positions matching TRBD1. This CDR3 is built from 16 residues. With 2 bases clipped from V and 2 bases from J, the junction kept 6 bases outside the gene matches. The V gene's germline CDR1 is MDHEN and CDR2 SYDVKM. CDR3 sequence: CASSLRQGVAGNTIYF. Here the CDR3 DNA reads TGTGCCAGCAGTTTACGACAGGGAGTCGCTGGAAACACCATATATTTT.

This chain joins TRBV9 and TRBJ2-3; 9 positions agree with TRBD2. CDR1 and CDR2 from the germline V gene are SGDLS and YYNGEE. The V segment lost 3 bases and the J segment 2 bases; nucleotides outside the gene matches: 7. This CDR3 comprises 16 residues. This CDR3 reads CASSDQTSGDTDTQYF. As DNA, the CDR3 is TGTGCCAGCAGCGACCAGACTAGCGGAGACACAGATACGCAGTATTTT.